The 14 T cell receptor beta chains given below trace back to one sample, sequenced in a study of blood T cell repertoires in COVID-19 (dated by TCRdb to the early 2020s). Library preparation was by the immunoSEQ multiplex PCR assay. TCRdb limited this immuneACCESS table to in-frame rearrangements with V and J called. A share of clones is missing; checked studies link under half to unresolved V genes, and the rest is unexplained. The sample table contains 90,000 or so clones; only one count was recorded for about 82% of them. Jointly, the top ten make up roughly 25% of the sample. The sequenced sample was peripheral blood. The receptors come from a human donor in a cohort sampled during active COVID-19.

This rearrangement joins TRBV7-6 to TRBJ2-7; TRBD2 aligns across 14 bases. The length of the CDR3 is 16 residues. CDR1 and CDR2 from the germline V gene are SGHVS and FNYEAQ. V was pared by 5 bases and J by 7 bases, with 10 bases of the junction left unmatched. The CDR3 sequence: CASSLLTSGGAGEQYF. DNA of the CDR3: TGTGCCAGCAGCCTCCTGACTAGCGGGGGGGCTGGGGAGCAGTACTTC. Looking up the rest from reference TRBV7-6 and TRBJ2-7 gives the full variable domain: GAGVSQSPRYKVTKRGQDVALRCDPISGHVSLYWYRQALGQGPEFLTYFNYEAQQDKSGLPNDRFSAERPEGSISTLTIQRTEQRDSAMYRCASSLLTSGGAGEQYFGPGTRLTVT.

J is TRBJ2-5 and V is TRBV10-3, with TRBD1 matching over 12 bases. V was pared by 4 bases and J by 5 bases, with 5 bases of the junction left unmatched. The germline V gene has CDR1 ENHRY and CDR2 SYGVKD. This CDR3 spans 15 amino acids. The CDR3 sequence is CAISGDRGRGETQYF. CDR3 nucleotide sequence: TGTGCCATCAGTGGGGACAGGGGGCGAGGTGAGACCCAGTACTTC.

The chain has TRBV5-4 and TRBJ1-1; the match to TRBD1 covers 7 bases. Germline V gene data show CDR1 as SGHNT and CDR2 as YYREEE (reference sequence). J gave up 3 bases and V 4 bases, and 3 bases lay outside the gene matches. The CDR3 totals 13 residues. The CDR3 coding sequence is TGTGCCAGCAGCAAACAGGGGCACACTGAAGCTTTCTTT. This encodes CASSKQGHTEAFF.

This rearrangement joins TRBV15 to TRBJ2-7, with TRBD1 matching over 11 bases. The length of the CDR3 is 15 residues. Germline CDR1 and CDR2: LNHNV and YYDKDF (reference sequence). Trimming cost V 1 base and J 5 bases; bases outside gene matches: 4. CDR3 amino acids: CATSRGGQGVDEQYF. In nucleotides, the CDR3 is TGTGCCACCAGCAGAGGGGGACAGGGGGTAGACGAGCAGTACTTC.

Written as DNA, the CDR3 is TGTGCCAGCAGCCCGGGACAGGGAGATGAAAAACTGTTTTTT. It is translated as CASSPGQGDEKLFF. The rearrangement uses TRBV11-2 and TRBJ1-4, with 9 nucleotides matching TRBD1. The germline gives CDR1 SGHAT, CDR2 FQNNGV. V lost 5 bases, J lost 6 bases, and 4 bases stayed unmatched. The CDR3 totals 14 residues.

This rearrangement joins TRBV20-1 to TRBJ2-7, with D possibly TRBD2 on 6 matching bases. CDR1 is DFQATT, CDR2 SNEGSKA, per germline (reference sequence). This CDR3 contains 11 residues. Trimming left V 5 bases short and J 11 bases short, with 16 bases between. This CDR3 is CSALQEGRKYF. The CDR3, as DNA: TGCAGTGCTCTTCAGGAGGGGCGGAAGTACTTC.

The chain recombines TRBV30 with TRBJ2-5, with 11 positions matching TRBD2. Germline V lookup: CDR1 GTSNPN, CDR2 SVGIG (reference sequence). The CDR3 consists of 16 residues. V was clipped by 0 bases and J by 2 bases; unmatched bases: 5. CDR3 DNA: TGTGCCTGGAGTGTAATCCTAGCGGGAGGTCAAGAGACCCAGTACTTC. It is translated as CAWSVILAGGQETQYF.

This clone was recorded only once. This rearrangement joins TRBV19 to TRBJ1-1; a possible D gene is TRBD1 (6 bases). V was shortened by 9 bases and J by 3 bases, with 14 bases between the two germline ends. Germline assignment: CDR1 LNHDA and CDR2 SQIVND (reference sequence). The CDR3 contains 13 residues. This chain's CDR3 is CASGPGGDTEAFF. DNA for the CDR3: TGTGCCAGCGGCCCGGGGGGCGACACTGAAGCTTTCTTT.

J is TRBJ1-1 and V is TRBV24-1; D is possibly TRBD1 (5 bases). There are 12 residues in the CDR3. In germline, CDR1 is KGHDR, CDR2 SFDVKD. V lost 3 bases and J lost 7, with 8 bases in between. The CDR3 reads CATSDRGGEAFF. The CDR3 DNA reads TGTGCCACCAGTGATAGGGGCGGTGAAGCTTTCTTT.

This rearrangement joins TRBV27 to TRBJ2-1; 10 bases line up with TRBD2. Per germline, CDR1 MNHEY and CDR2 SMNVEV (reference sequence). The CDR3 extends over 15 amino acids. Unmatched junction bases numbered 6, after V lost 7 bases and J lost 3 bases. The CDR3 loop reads CASTPGLAYYNEQFF. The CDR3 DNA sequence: TGTGCCAGCACCCCGGGACTAGCGTACTACAATGAGCAGTTCTTC.

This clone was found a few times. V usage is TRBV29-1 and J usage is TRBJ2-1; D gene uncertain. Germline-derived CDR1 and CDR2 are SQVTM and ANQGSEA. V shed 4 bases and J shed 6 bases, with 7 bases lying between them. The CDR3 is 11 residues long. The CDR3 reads CSVASPNEQFF. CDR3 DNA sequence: TGCAGCGTTGCTAGTCCCAATGAGCAGTTCTTC.

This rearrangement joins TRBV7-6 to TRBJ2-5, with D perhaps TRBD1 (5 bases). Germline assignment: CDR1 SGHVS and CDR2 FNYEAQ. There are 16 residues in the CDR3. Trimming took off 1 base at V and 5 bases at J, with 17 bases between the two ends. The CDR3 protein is CASSLGRAGRFETQYF. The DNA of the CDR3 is TGTGCCAGCAGCTTAGGACGGGCAGGGCGGTTTGAGACCCAGTACTTC.

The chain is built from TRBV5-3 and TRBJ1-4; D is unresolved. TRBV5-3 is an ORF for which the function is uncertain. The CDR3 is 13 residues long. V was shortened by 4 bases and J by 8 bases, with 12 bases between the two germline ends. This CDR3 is CARSGFRHEKLFF. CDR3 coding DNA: TGTGCCAGAAGCGGTTTTCGACACGAAAAACTGTTTTTT.

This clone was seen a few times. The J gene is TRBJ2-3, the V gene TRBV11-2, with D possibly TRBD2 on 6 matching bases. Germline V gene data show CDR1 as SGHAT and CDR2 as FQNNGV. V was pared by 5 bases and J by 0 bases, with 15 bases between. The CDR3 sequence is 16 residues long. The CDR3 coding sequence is TGTGCCAGCAGCCCAGTGGCGGGGAGTAGCACAGATACGCAGTATTTT. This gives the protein CASSPVAGSSTDTQYF.